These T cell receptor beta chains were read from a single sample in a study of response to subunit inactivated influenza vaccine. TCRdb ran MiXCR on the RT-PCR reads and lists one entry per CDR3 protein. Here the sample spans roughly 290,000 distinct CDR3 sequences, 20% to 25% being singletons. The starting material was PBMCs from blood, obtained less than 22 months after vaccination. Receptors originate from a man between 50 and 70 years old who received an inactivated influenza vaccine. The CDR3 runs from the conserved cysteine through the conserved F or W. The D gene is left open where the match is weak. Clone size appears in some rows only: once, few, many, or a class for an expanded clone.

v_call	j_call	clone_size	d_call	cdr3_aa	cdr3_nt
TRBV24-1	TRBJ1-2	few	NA	CATSDRGDPRGYTF	TGTGCCACCAGTGATCGTGGGGATCCTCGAGGCTACACCTTC
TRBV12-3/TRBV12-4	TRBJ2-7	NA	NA	CASSIESYEQYF	TGTGCCAGCAGTATAGAAAGCTACGAGCAGTACTTC
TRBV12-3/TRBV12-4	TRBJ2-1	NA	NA	CASSKQGEGNEQLF	TGTGCCAGCAGCAAACAGGGGGAGGGCAATGAGCAGTTATTC
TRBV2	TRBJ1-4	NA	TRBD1	CASSPSPKLGQGVANEKLFF	TGTGCCAGCAGCCCGAGCCCTAAACTTGGACAGGGGGTGGCTAATGAAAAACTGTTTTTT
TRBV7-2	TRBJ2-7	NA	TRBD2	CASRYSGAYEQYF	TGTGCCAGCAGGTATAGCGGGGCCTACGAGCAGTACTTC
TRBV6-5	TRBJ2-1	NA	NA	CASSYSMWASRINEQFF	TGTGCCAGCAGTTACTCGATGTGGGCTTCCAGAATTAATGAGCAGTTCTTC
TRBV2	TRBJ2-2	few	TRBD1	CASKGQGAGELFF	TGTGCCAGCAAGGGACAGGGGGCCGGGGAGCTGTTTTTT
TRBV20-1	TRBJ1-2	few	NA	CSASGGFGGYTF	TGCAGTGCTAGTGGTGGGTTTGGAGGCTACACCTTC
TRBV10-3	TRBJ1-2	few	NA	CAIGTGSVLANYGYTF	TGTGCCATCGGTACAGGGTCGGTGTTAGCTAACTATGGCTACACCTTC
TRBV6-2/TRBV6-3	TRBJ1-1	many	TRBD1	CASSYRGQGYTEAFF	TGTGCCAGCAGTTACAGAGGACAGGGCTACACTGAAGCTTTCTTT
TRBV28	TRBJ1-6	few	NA	CASSLSGIDNSPLHF	TGTGCCAGCAGTCTCTCAGGAATCGATAATTCACCCCTCCACTTT
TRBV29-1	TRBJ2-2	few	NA	CSGGMQTGELFF	TGCAGCGGGGGAATGCAGACCGGGGAGCTGTTTTTT
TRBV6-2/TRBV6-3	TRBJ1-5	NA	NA	CASSYDVSNQPQHF	TGTGCCAGCAGTTACGACGTTAGCAATCAGCCCCAGCATTTT
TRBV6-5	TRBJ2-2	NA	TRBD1	CASSYYPRTGNTGELFF	TGTGCCAGCAGTTACTACCCACGGACAGGGAACACCGGGGAGCTGTTTTTT
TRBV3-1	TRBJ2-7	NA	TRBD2	CASSQVMGSGGLGEQYF	TGTGCCAGCAGCCAAGTCATGGGCAGCGGGGGACTGGGAGAGCAGTACTTC
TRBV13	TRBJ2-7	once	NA	CASSLGTRNDEQYF	TGTGCCAGCAGCTTAGGGACACGGAACGACGAGCAGTACTTC
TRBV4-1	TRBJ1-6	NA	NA	CASSQGLSSPLHF	TGCGCCAGCAGCCAAGGATTGAGTTCACCCCTCCACTTT
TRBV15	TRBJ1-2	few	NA	CATSRDSAFYGYTF	TGTGCCACCAGCAGAGATAGCGCGTTCTATGGCTACACCTTC
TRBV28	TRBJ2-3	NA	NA	CASSFGQPTDTQYF	TGTGCCAGCAGTTTCGGTCAGCCCACAGATACGCAGTATTTT
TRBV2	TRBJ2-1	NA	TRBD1	CASTWRDRAGNEQFF	TGTGCCAGCACTTGGAGGGACAGGGCCGGCAATGAGCAGTTCTTC
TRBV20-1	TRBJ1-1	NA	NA	CSAFTGMNTEAFF	TGCAGTGCTTTTACAGGGATGAACACTGAAGCTTTCTTT
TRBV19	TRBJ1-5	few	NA	CASSTVMGSNQPQHF	TGTGCCAGTAGTACCGTCATGGGCAGCAATCAGCCCCAGCATTTT
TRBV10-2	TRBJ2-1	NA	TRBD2	CASSERGGLAETGSYNEQFF	TGCGCCAGCAGTGAACGGGGGGGACTAGCGGAGACAGGATCCTACAATGAGCAGTTCTTC
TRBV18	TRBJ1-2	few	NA	CASSPEVGVDYGYTF	TGTGCCAGCTCCCCGGAAGTCGGAGTCGACTATGGCTACACCTTC
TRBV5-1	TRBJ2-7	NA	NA	CASSMVGSAFSPYEQYF	TGCGCCAGCAGCATGGTGGGCTCAGCGTTCTCCCCCTACGAGCAGTACTTC
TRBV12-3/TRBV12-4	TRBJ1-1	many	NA	CASRPTGNTEAFF	TGTGCCAGCAGGCCGACAGGGAACACTGAAGCTTTCTTT
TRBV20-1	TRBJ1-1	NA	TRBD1	CSAGQANTEAFF	TGCAGTGCTGGACAGGCGAACACTGAAGCTTTCTTT
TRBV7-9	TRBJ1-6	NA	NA	CASSFNRDLYNSPLHF	TGTGCCAGCAGCTTCAATAGGGATCTCTATAATTCACCCCTCCACTTT
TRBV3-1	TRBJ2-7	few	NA	CASSHRHEQYF	TGTGCCAGCAGCCATAGACACGAGCAGTACTTC
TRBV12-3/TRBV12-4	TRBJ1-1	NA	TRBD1	CASSLRGDRVAEAFF	TGTGCCAGCAGTTTACGTGGGGACAGGGTGGCTGAAGCTTTCTTT
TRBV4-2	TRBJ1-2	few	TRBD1	CASSQALKGANGYTF	TGTGCCAGCAGCCAGGCGCTTAAGGGGGCGAATGGCTACACCTTC
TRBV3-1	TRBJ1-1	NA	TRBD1	CASSRPGQGSSEAFF	TGTGCCAGCAGCCGGCCGGGACAGGGTAGCTCTGAAGCTTTCTTT
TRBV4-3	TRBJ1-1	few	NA	CASSQALTVNTEAFF	TGCGCCAGCAGCCAGGCTTTGACAGTCAACACTGAAGCTTTCTTT
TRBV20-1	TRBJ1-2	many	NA	CSANGLGANYGYTF	TGCAGTGCCAATGGCCTTGGGGCTAACTATGGCTACACCTTC
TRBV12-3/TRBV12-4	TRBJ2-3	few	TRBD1	CASRDRGFDTQYF	TGTGCCAGCAGGGACAGGGGATTCGATACGCAGTATTTT
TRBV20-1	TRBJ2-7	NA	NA	CSAKWGVNSYEQYF	TGCAGTGCTAAATGGGGAGTAAACTCCTACGAGCAGTACTTC
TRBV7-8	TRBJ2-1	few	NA	CASSLEYDYNEQFF	TGTGCCAGCAGCTTAGAGTACGACTACAATGAGCAGTTCTTC
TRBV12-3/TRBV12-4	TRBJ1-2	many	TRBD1	CASSPQTGGYGYTF	TGTGCCAGCAGTCCCCAGACAGGGGGCTATGGCTACACCTTC
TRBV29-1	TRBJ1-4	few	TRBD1	CSGTGDTNEKLFF	TGCAGCGGGACAGGAGACACTAATGAAAAACTGTTTTTT
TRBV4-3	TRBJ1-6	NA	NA	CASSQGTVQPLHF	TGCGCCAGCAGCCAAGGGACAGTCCAGCCCCTCCACTTT
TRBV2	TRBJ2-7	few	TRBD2	CGSGGSYEQYF	TGTGGCTCGGGGGGCTCCTACGAGCAGTACTTC
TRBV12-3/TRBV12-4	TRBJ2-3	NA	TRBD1	CASSSETGGAQYF	TGTGCCAGCAGTTCCGAGACAGGGGGCGCGCAGTATTTT
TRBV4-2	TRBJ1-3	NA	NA	CASSQDLGGNTIYF	TGTGCCAGCAGCCAAGATTTGGGAGGAAACACCATATATTTT
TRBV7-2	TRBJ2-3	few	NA	CASSLMPGVSTDTQYF	TGTGCCAGCAGCTTAATGCCAGGGGTTAGCACAGATACGCAGTATTTT
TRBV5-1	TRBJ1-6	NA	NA	CASSLLAIKRGVDSPLHF	TGCGCCAGCAGCTTGCTGGCTATAAAGCGGGGAGTCGATTCACCCCTCCACTTT
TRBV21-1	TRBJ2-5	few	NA	CASSKGVGKLETQYF	TGTGCCAGCAGCAAAGGGGTCGGGAAGTTAGAGACCCAGTACTTC